This TCR beta chain was documented in a study of human CD8 memory T cell subsets. Study-wide findings and caveats: Minimal repertoire overlap was seen between stem-like memory T cells and precursor exhausted T cells. What was sequenced in this study was only the T cell receptor beta chains. Whereas effector memory cells differed, stem-like memory and precursor exhausted T cells had comparably high diversity.

Sequencing libraries of TCR beta were made by UMI-labeled 5' RACE. From its re-call of the 5' RACE reads, TCRdb lists each CDR3 protein once, without DNA. The sample yields over 10,000 distinct CDR3 sequences, of which the top ten take up 12% to 15%. The CDR3 is 16 amino acids. CDR1 and CDR2 (germline): SEHNR, FQNEAQ (reference sequence). Concerning this clonotype: Its matching antigen is unknown.

The sequencing input was CD8+ T cells from PBMCs. The V and J genes are TRBV7-9 and TRBJ2-1; TCRdb picks TRBD2, but there is no DNA to check that call. This TCR was sampled from a human donor in good health. The CDR3 here is CASSPPAGEDYNEQFF.